The T cell receptor (beta chain) described here comes from a study of cytomegalovirus exposure and HLA in healthy donors. In the study overall: The same platform was used for the roughly 120 validation repertoires as for the approximately 730 first-cohort repertoires, as reported in a later analysis.

Study conclusions and caveats: Researchers counted 164 TCR beta chains as cytomegalovirus-associated. Within the 130 or so validation repertoires, first-cohort TCR clusters tended to co-occur, according to a later analysis.

To note about this clone: Its target is unknown.

The method was immunoSEQ multiplex PCR; TCRdb's version includes in-frame clones alone and lacks a portion of them. The sample holds under 300,000 clones, around 90% seen once. Trimming left V 3 bases short and J 7 bases short, with 12 bases between. This CDR3 has 14 residues. From germline, CDR1 is MDHEN and CDR2 SYDVKM. These donors were members of the 120-subject validation cohort, a group separate from the approximately 670-subject first cohort. This chain links TRBV28 with TRBJ2-2; weak D call: TRBD2 (5 bases). This TCR was recovered from a young woman in good health and CMV-seronegative. The sequenced sample consisted of PBMCs. CDR3 protein: CASSFAPEGGELFF. As DNA, the CDR3 is TGTGCCAGCAGTTTCGCTCCCGAGGGCGGGGAGCTGTTTTTT.